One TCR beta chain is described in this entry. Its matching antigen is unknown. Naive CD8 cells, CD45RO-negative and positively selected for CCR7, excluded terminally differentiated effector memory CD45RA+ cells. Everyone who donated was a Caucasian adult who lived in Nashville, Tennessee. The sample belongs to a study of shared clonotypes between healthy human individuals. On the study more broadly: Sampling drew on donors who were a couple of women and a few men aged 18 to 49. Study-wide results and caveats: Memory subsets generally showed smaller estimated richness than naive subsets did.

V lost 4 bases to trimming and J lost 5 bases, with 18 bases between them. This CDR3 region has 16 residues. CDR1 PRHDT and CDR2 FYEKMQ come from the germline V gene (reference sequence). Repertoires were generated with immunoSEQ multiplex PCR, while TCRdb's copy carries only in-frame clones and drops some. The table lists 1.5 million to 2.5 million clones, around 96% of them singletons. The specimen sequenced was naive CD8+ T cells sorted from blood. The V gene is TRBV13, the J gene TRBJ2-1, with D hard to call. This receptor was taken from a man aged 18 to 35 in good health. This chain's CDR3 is CASSSTLQEINNEQFF. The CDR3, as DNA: TGTGCCAGCAGCTCGACCCTGCAGGAGATTAACAATGAGCAGTTCTTC. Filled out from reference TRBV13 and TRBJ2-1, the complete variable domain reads AAGVIQSPRHLIKEKRETATLKCYPIPRHDTVYWYQQGPGQDPQFLISFYEKMQSDKGSIPDRFSAQQFSDYHSELNMSSLELGDSALYFCASSSTLQEINNEQFFGPGTRLTVL.